The present TCR beta chain was sequenced within a study of blood T cells in healthy people across ages. Study-wide findings and caveats: Leaving the PBMCs unsorted stopped any conclusive comparison of naive versus antigen-experienced cells. Significant beta diversity loss was already apparent by age approximately 40, declining roughly linearly. There were more naive CD4+ cells and higher diversity in long-lived donors than in aged donors.

The second PCR ran roughly 6 to 11 cycles with a sample-barcoded 5' primer and J-beta primers. One entry per CDR3 protein results from TCRdb running MiXCR on the 5' RACE reads. The sample holds about a million distinct CDR3 sequences, roughly 43% seen once. About this clonotype itself: Its specificity is not known.

The CDR3 has 11 residues. Trimming stripped 0 bases from V and 15 bases from J, with 10 bases between. CDR1 SGHTS and CDR2 YDEGEE come from the germline V gene. Roughly 10 milliliters of peripheral blood were drawn from each donor. The V call is TRBV5-8, the J call TRBJ2-1; D uncertain. The sample taken for sequencing was blood. The source is a man between 25 and 39 years old in good health. For the CDR3, the DNA is TGTGCCAGCAGCTTGGCGAAGCGAGGGTTCTTC. Translation gives CASSLAKRGFF.